Listed here are 10 T cell receptor beta chains from one sample, sequenced in a study of shared T cell receptors in the human thymus. Using immunoSEQ multiplex PCR, the repertoire was profiled, and TCRdb retains in-frame clones only, with some absent. The sample holds more than 550,000 clones, approximately 89% seen once. In addition, the sample was reused for a study of human thymus T cells.

Input material: thymocytes. Source of these receptors: a boy in the first two years of life with a congenital heart defect.

V usage is TRBV15 and J usage is TRBJ2-2; TRBD2 is a possible D gene (5 bases). The V end was cut by 8 bases, the J end by 0 bases, with 7 bases between. In germline, CDR1 is LNHNV, CDR2 YYDKDF (reference sequence). The CDR3 consists of 13 residues. Here the CDR3 reads CATGGPNTGELFF. CDR3 coding DNA: TGTGCCACCGGCGGGCCGAACACCGGGGAGCTGTTTTTT.

This chain links TRBV4-1 with TRBJ1-5, with 9 bases fitting TRBD1. The junction had 13 bases not matched to a gene; V was cut back by 1 base and J by 3 bases. The CDR3 is 19 amino acids. The germline V gene has CDR1 MGHRA and CDR2 YSYEKL. DNA for the CDR3: TGCGCCAGCAGCCAAGGGACAGGGGACAGAGAAACCCCCAATCAGCCCCAGCATTTT. Protein product: CASSQGTGDRETPNQPQHF.

This chain uses TRBV4-2 with TRBJ1-4, with D uncertain. The CDR3 consists of 15 residues. The ends were cut back, 3 bases at V and 3 bases at J, with 11 bases in the middle. The germline V gene encodes CDR1 LGHNA and CDR2 YNFKEQ. CDR3 in DNA: TGTGCCAGCAGCCAGATACGGGGTTCTAATGAAAAACTGTTTTTT. The encoded protein is CASSQIRGSNEKLFF.

The V call is TRBV4-1, the J call TRBJ2-7; TRBD2 matches at 12 bases. The CDR3 consists of 15 residues. Germline V gives CDR1 MGHRA, CDR2 YSYEKL. V lost 3 bases, J lost 7 bases, and 7 bases stayed unmatched. CDR3 bases: TGCGCCAGCAGCCAGGATCCGGGACTAGCGGGTGAGCAGTACTTC. Translation: CASSQDPGLAGEQYF.

The chain carries TRBV6-1 and TRBJ2-1, with 12 bases matching TRBD2. V was clipped by 3 bases and J by 4 bases; unmatched bases: 7. The CDR3 loop spans 17 amino acids. In germline, CDR1 is MNHNS, CDR2 SASEGT. The CDR3 region is CASSDLLAGGPYNEQFF. The CDR3 DNA reads as TGTGCCAGCAGTGACCTACTAGCGGGGGGACCGTACAATGAGCAGTTCTTC.

The chain combines TRBV27 with TRBJ1-5; 7 bases align to TRBD1. This CDR3 spans 15 amino acids. The V segment lost 4 bases and the J segment 2 bases; nucleotides outside the gene matches: 5. CDR1 is MNHEY, CDR2 SMNVEV, per germline (reference sequence). CDR3 protein: CASSSDRVGNQPQHF. The CDR3 nucleotides read TGTGCCAGCAGTTCCGACAGGGTCGGCAATCAGCCCCAGCATTTT.

This chain connects TRBV5-4 to TRBJ1-6; possible D gene TRBD1, 6 bases. CDR1 and CDR2 (germline): SGHNT, YYREEE (reference sequence). This CDR3 region has 18 residues. V lost 0 bases, J lost 7 bases, and 20 bases lay in between. The CDR3 sequence: CASSLEGAGARKNSPLHF. The CDR3 DNA reads TGTGCCAGCAGCTTGGAAGGGGCGGGGGCGCGGAAGAATTCACCCCTCCACTTT.

The chain carries TRBV6-1 and TRBJ2-7; 7 bases fit TRBD1. J was trimmed by 4 bases and V by 3 bases; bases with no gene match: 6. Germline V lookup: CDR1 MNHNS, CDR2 SASEGT. CDR3 length equals 14 residues. Here the CDR3 DNA reads TGTGCCAGCAGTGATGTAGGGACAGAATACGAGCAGTACTTC. It codes for CASSDVGTEYEQYF.

The rearrangement links TRBV25-1 to TRBJ1-1; D is unresolved. There are 13 residues in the CDR3. Trimming pared 2 bases from V and 1 base from J, leaving 5 bases between. Germline V gives CDR1 MGHDK, CDR2 SYGVNS. CDR3 protein: CASSEQKNTEAFF. The CDR3 coding sequence is TGTGCCAGCAGTGAACAGAAGAACACTGAAGCTTTCTTT.

The chain uses TRBV5-1 and TRBJ2-7, with D perhaps matching TRBD2 (5 bases). The CDR3 loop spans 18 amino acids. Trimming shortened V by 2 bases and J by 3 bases, and 24 bases separated the two germline ends. CDR1 is SGHRS and CDR2 is YFSETQ in the germline V gene. This chain's CDR3 is CASSFWTGKTSDYYEQYF. Written as DNA, the CDR3 is TGCGCCAGCAGCTTTTGGACGGGGAAAACCTCGGATTACTACGAGCAGTACTTC.